Described below is a single TCR beta chain sequence and its context. The data stem from a study of blood T cell repertoires in COVID-19. The CDR3 extends over 13 amino acids. The ends lost 4 bases at V and 3 bases at J; junction bases unmatched: 1. Looked up from germline, CDR1 is SGHDN and CDR2 is FVKESK. Sequencing used immunoSEQ multiplex PCR; TCRdb keeps in-frame clones, though not all of them. The sample yields 200,000 to 250,000 clones, 84% seen once. Specimen: peripheral blood. The TCR comes from a woman aged 60-75 years who had recovered from COVID-19. This sequence joins TRBV14 and TRBJ1-2; 8 bases map to TRBD1. CDR3 residues: CASSPGQDYGYTF. The DNA of the CDR3 is TGTGCCAGCAGCCCGGGACAGGACTATGGCTACACCTTC.